A single sample is the source of the 18 T cell receptor beta chains below, sequenced in a study of blood T cell repertoires in COVID-19. The method was immunoSEQ multiplex PCR; TCRdb's version includes in-frame clones alone and lacks a portion of them. This repertoire shows around 140,000 clones, around 88% found once; its top ten account for roughly 3.9%. Sequencing was done on a sample of peripheral blood. Receptors originate from a man between 60 and 75 years old with COVID-19, enrolled during active disease.

J is TRBJ1-1 and V is TRBV6-1, with TRBD1 as a possible D gene (5 bases). Germline lookup yields CDR1 MNHNS and CDR2 SASEGT. Trimming removed 0 bases from V and 1 base from J, with 12 bases in between. This CDR3 is built from 16 residues. CDR3 bases: TGTGCCAGCAGTGAAGCAAAACACAGGAAGAACACTGAAGCTTTCTTT. Protein product: CASSEAKHRKNTEAFF.

The J gene is TRBJ1-1, the V gene TRBV7-2; 11 nucleotides line up with TRBD1. Per germline, CDR1 SGHTA and CDR2 FQGNSA. After removal of 5 bases from V and 4 bases from J, the junction contained 6 bases not matched to a gene. The CDR3 has 15 residues. CDR3 region: CASSKDRGRSTEAFF. In nucleotides, the CDR3 is TGTGCCAGCAGCAAGGACAGGGGGCGAAGCACTGAAGCTTTCTTT.

The chain links TRBV4-2 to TRBJ1-4, with 11 nucleotides matching TRBD1. The CDR3 extends over 17 amino acids. The germline V gene has CDR1 LGHNA and CDR2 YNFKEQ. Unmatched junction bases numbered 4, after V lost 4 bases and J lost 0 bases. The CDR3: CASSPRTGGATNEKLFF. In DNA, the CDR3 is TGTGCCAGCAGCCCTAGGACAGGGGGCGCAACTAATGAAAAACTGTTTTTT.

A single count supports this clone. The rearrangement links TRBV3-1 (or the pseudogene TRBV3-2) to TRBJ1-2, with unresolved D. Germline loops: CDR1 LGHDT, CDR2 YNNKEL (reference sequence). Trimming removed 2 bases from V and 13 bases from J, with 17 bases in between. The CDR3 is made up of 13 amino acids. CDR3 residues: CASSQPPRLVVTF. CDR3 nucleotides: TGTGCCAGCAGCCAACCCCCGCGGCTCGTAGTCACCTTC.

J is TRBJ1-1 and V is TRBV30; D not certain. CDR1 is GTSNPN, CDR2 SVGIG, per germline (reference sequence). Trimming left V 2 bases short and J 0 bases short, with 13 bases between. This CDR3 is 15 amino acids long. CDR3 bases: TGTGCCTGGAGTCCCCTGGGAGTTCTGAACACTGAAGCTTTCTTT. It specifies CAWSPLGVLNTEAFF.

The chain couples TRBV9 to TRBJ1-2; D not resolved. Per germline, CDR1 SGDLS and CDR2 YYNGEE. V was clipped by 3 bases and J by 4 bases, with 10 bases between them. CDR3 length: 13 amino acids. DNA of the CDR3: TGTGCCAGCAGCGCGCGAGGACTCTATGGCTACACCTTC. As protein: CASSARGLYGYTF.

The chain is built from TRBV15 and TRBJ1-1, with D maybe TRBD1 (5 bases). Germline V gene sequence: CDR1 LNHNV, CDR2 YYDKDF (reference sequence). V lost 4 bases and J lost 3, with 12 bases in between. This CDR3 is 14 amino acids long. The CDR3 bases are TGTGCCACCAGCACGCGGTGGGGCGACACTGAAGCTTTCTTT. Protein sequence: CATSTRWGDTEAFF.

The rearrangement joins TRBV7-9 to TRBJ1-1; 7 nucleotides agree with TRBD1. V lost 5 bases, J lost 2 bases, and 8 bases stayed unmatched. Germline V lookup: CDR1 SEHNR, CDR2 FQNEAQ (reference sequence). This CDR3 is built from 15 residues. The CDR3 loop reads CASSPGDSPNTEAFF. DNA for the CDR3: TGTGCCAGCAGCCCAGGGGACAGTCCAAACACTGAAGCTTTCTTT.

The gene calls are TRBV11-1 and TRBJ2-3; tentatively, D is TRBD2 (7 bases). CDR3 length equals 15 residues. V dropped 0 bases and J dropped 7 bases, with 14 bases sitting between them. Germline values: CDR1 SGHAT, CDR2 FQDESV (reference sequence). For the CDR3, the DNA is TGTGCCAGCAGCTTAGCGAGGGGGGGCCCACATACGCAGTATTTT. It specifies CASSLARGGPHTQYF.

The chain joins TRBV30 to TRBJ2-6, with 7 nucleotides matching TRBD1. The CDR3 has 17 residues. J was trimmed by 0 bases and V by 0 bases; bases with no gene match: 5. Germline values: CDR1 GTSNPN, CDR2 SVGIG (reference sequence). The DNA of the CDR3 is TGTGCCTGGAGTGTCGGGACAGACCTCTCTGGGGCCAACGTCCTGACTTTC. Translated: CAWSVGTDLSGANVLTF. The full variable domain, with the rest looked up from reference TRBV30 and TRBJ2-6, is SQTIHQWPATLVQPVGSPLSLECTVEGTSNPNLYWYRQAAGRGLQLLFYSVGIGQISSEVPQNLSASRPQDRQFILSSKKLLLSDSGFYLCAWSVGTDLSGANVLTFGAGSRLTVL.

The V call is TRBV10-3, the J call TRBJ2-2, with 10 bases that match TRBD1. Looked up from germline, CDR1 is ENHRY and CDR2 is SYGVKD. Trimming cost V 10 bases and J 2 bases; bases outside gene matches: 10. The length of the CDR3 is 16 residues. DNA for the CDR3: TGTGCCACAGCAGACCGGGACAGGGGTAACACCGGGGAGCTGTTTTTT. It translates to CATADRDRGNTGELFF.

This chain connects TRBV5-1 to TRBJ1-2; 9 nucleotides match TRBD1. Germline CDR1 and CDR2: SGHRS and YFSETQ. The CDR3 is 15 residues long. The junction had 7 bases not matched to a gene; V was cut back by 4 bases and J by 3 bases. Here the CDR3 DNA reads TGCGCCAGCAGCCATTTGACAGGGGGTGACTATGGCTACACCTTC. It yields the protein CASSHLTGGDYGYTF.

This clone came up once. The chain joins TRBV7-3 to TRBJ1-1; no reliable D call. The CDR3 spans 15 residues. In germline, CDR1 is SGHTA, CDR2 FQGTGA. V was shortened by 1 base and J by 0 bases, with 9 bases between the two germline ends. CDR3 sequence (DNA): TGTGCCAGCAGCTTAAGGGCAGGCCTGAACACTGAAGCTTTCTTT. It is translated as CASSLRAGLNTEAFF.

The V gene is TRBV19, the J gene TRBJ2-1, with 12 bases aligning to TRBD2. This CDR3 has 18 amino acids. Germline V gene data show CDR1 as LNHDA and CDR2 as SQIVND (reference sequence). V shed 3 bases, J shed 6 bases, and the junction held 12 bases outside the gene matches. CDR3 bases: TGTGCCAGTAGTATGTGGACTAGCGGGGTCCGGCGGGGCAATGAGCAGTTCTTC. It specifies CASSMWTSGVRRGNEQFF.

The chain combines TRBV13 with TRBJ1-1, with D unclear. CDR3 length: 14 amino acids. Germline V gives CDR1 PRHDT, CDR2 FYEKMQ (reference sequence). V was cut by 5 bases and J by 1 base, with 11 bases left in between. CDR3 in DNA: TGTGCCAGCAGCGCCCGCGCGGCGAACACTGAAGCTTTCTTT. The encoded protein is CASSARAANTEAFF. The full variable domain, rest sourced from reference TRBV13 and TRBJ1-1, is AAGVIQSPRHLIKEKRETATLKCYPIPRHDTVYWYQQGPGQDPQFLISFYEKMQSDKGSIPDRFSAQQFSDYHSELNMSSLELGDSALYFCASSARAANTEAFFGQGTRLTVV.

V is TRBV5-1 and J is TRBJ2-3, with 9 bases matching TRBD2. The V gene end was trimmed by 4 bases and the J gene end by 4 bases; junction bases not matched to a gene: 13. CDR1 and CDR2 from the germline V gene are SGHRS and YFSETQ. The CDR3 has 17 amino acids. The CDR3 DNA follows: TGCGCCAGCAGCCGGGAAGCGCGGGGGGGCTTGGCAGATACGCAGTATTTT. Translating it yields CASSREARGGLADTQYF.

The genes are TRBV16 and TRBJ1-5; the D is unclear. Germline V gene data show CDR1 as KGHSY and CDR2 as FQNENV. V lost 1 base to trimming and J lost 3 bases, with 10 bases between them. CDR3 length: 15 amino acids. CDR3 in DNA: TGTGCCAGCAGCCAATACCATCGGTCCAATCAGCCCCAGCATTTT. This gives the protein CASSQYHRSNQPQHF.

The chain carries TRBV3-1 (or the pseudogene TRBV3-2) and TRBJ2-1, with D perhaps matching TRBD1 (6 bases). Germline loops: CDR1 LGHDT, CDR2 YNNKEL (reference sequence). The CDR3 contains 18 residues. The germline V and J ends were trimmed by 1 base and 0 bases, with 16 bases remaining between them. DNA for the CDR3: TGTGCCAGCAGCCAAGCCTTGGACAGCCCGAGCTCCTACAATGAGCAGTTCTTC. It is translated as CASSQALDSPSSYNEQFF.